The next 18 T cell receptor beta chains were all read from a single sample in a study of blood T cell repertoires in COVID-19 (TCRdb year 2020). Receptor libraries were prepared by the immunoSEQ multiplex PCR assay. Not all clones reach the TCRdb copy of this immuneACCESS table, which keeps in-frame sequences only. Checked studies attribute under half of the gap to unresolved V genes and leave the rest unexplained. Here the sample has 190,000 or so clones; approximately 90% occur a single time. The ten top clones hold 0.85% to 0.95% of the sample. Source material: peripheral blood. These receptor sequences come from a woman aged 18 to 35 who had recovered from COVID-19.

V is TRBV11-3 and J is TRBJ2-2; 10 nucleotides align to TRBD2. Germline lookup yields CDR1 SGHNT and CDR2 YENEEA. The CDR3 runs 18 residues. Germline trimming cut 3 bases from V and 0 bases from J; bases unmatched to any gene: 7. Written as DNA, the CDR3 is TGTGCCAGCAGCTTTAGCGGGGGGCCTTTCGCGAACACCGGGGAGCTGTTTTTT. It specifies CASSFSGGPFANTGELFF.

The chain has TRBV19 and TRBJ2-1; D uncertain. The CDR3 length is 12 residues. From germline, CDR1 is LNHDA and CDR2 SQIVND (reference sequence). Deletions cut 1 base from V and 7 bases from J, with 5 bases between. The CDR3 spells CASSIGRNEQFF. The CDR3 region has the DNA TGTGCCAGTAGTATAGGCCGGAATGAGCAGTTCTTC.

This chain links TRBV6-5 with TRBJ1-2; D is possibly TRBD1 (6 bases). The V gene lost 2 bases and the J gene lost 4 bases, with 14 bases spanning the gap. The CDR3 has 15 amino acids. Germline V gene data show CDR1 as MNHEY and CDR2 as SVGAGI. CDR3 DNA sequence: TGTGCCAGCAGTTACACAGGACAGAATACCTATGGCTACACCTTC. It encodes CASSYTGQNTYGYTF.

This rearrangement joins TRBV7-2 to TRBJ2-2; TRBD1 aligns across 9 bases. This CDR3 has 15 amino acids. Germline-derived CDR1 and CDR2 are SGHTA and FQGNSA. V dropped 5 bases and J dropped 5; count of bases not matched to a gene: 6. CDR3 sequence reads: CASSGRTGVTGELFF. The CDR3 bases are TGTGCCAGCAGCGGCCGGACAGGGGTAACCGGGGAGCTGTTTTTT.

The V and J genes are TRBV29-1 and TRBJ2-2; 7 bases are a match to TRBD2. This CDR3 region has 12 residues. J gave up 5 bases and V 4 bases, and 1 base lay outside the gene matches. Germline V lookup: CDR1 SQVTM, CDR2 ANQGSEA. The CDR3 nucleotides read TGCAGCGTTGGGGGAGGGACCGGGGAGCTGTTTTTT. Its protein product is CSVGGGTGELFF.

The chain joins TRBV14 to TRBJ2-3; D might be TRBD1 (6 bases). The germline CDR1 and CDR2 sequences are SGHDN and FVKESK. The germline V and J ends were trimmed by 2 bases and 5 bases, with 23 bases remaining between them. The CDR3 has 18 amino acids. DNA of the CDR3: TGTGCCAGCAGCCAAACGGCAGGGGAACTACCAACGGGAGATACGCAGTATTTT. Its protein product is CASSQTAGELPTGDTQYF.

V gene TRBV3-1 (or the pseudogene TRBV3-2) combines with J gene TRBJ2-1, with a weak D call TRBD2 (7 bases). The germline gives CDR1 LGHDT, CDR2 YNNKEL (reference sequence). V shed 4 bases and J shed 7 bases, with 14 bases lying between them. This CDR3 contains 14 residues. In DNA form, the CDR3 reads TGTGCCAGCAGCCGCCGAGGGGGGGGAAATGAGCAGTTCTTC. Translating it yields CASSRRGGGNEQFF.

The chain recombines TRBV7-3 with TRBJ2-3; tentative D call: TRBD2 (6 bases). Trimming pared 1 base from V and 2 bases from J, leaving 10 bases between. Germline values: CDR1 SGHTA, CDR2 FQGTGA. The CDR3 is 15 amino acids. CDR3 amino acids: CASSLISGPTDTQYF. The CDR3 DNA sequence: TGTGCCAGCAGCTTAATAAGCGGGCCCACAGATACGCAGTATTTT.

J is TRBJ2-7 and V is TRBV6-4, with D possibly matching TRBD2 (5 bases). Germline-derived CDR1 and CDR2 are MRHNA and SNTAGT. V dropped 4 bases and J dropped 0 bases, with 16 bases sitting between them. CDR3 length: 16 amino acids. The CDR3 sequence: CASSVIFPGYSYEQYF. Written as DNA, the CDR3 is TGTGCCAGCAGTGTCATTTTCCCGGGGTACTCCTACGAGCAGTACTTC.

This chain connects TRBV10-2 to TRBJ2-5, with D possibly matching TRBD1 (6 bases). The CDR3 contains 15 residues. Germline V lookup: CDR1 WSHSY, CDR2 SAAADI. V dropped 6 bases and J dropped 5 bases, with 19 bases sitting between them. Here the CDR3 reads CASRGAGTIVETQYF. The CDR3 bases are TGCGCCAGCAGGGGGGCTGGGACAATAGTGGAGACCCAGTACTTC.

The J gene is TRBJ2-3, the V gene TRBV4-1; D not resolved. This CDR3 has 12 amino acids. The V end lost 6 bases, the J end lost 1 base, and 5 bases lay between the germline ends. The germline CDR1 and CDR2 sequences are MGHRA and YSYEKL. The CDR3 protein is CASSLGTDTQYF. CDR3 DNA sequence: TGCGCCAGCAGTCTCGGCACAGATACGCAGTATTTT.

This chain links TRBV7-2 with TRBJ2-1; D may be TRBD2 (5 bases). CDR1 and CDR2 (germline): SGHTA, FQGNSA. Trimming shortened V by 3 bases and J by 5 bases, and 8 bases separated the two germline ends. The CDR3 loop spans 13 amino acids. This CDR3 is CASSFTRDNEQFF. The DNA of the CDR3 is TGTGCCAGCAGCTTCACGCGGGACAATGAGCAGTTCTTC.

This clone came up a few times. The V and J genes are TRBV11-2 and TRBJ2-7; 10 nucleotides line up with TRBD2. V shed 3 bases and J 4 bases; nucleotides not matched to a gene: 6. This CDR3 region has 15 residues. Germline CDR1 SGHAT, CDR2 FQNNGV. CDR3 in DNA: TGTGCCAGCAGCTTGGGGGCTAGCGGGAGTTACGAGCAGTACGTC. Translation: CASSLGASGSYEQYV.

The genes are TRBV7-2 and TRBJ1-5; D is perhaps TRBD1 (5 bases). Trimming removed 0 bases from V and 0 bases from J, with 15 bases in between. Germline CDR1 SGHTA, CDR2 FQGNSA. The CDR3 is 18 residues long. CDR3 amino acids: CASSLALRVTASNQPQHF. CDR3 nucleotide sequence: TGTGCCAGCAGCTTAGCATTAAGAGTGACAGCTAGCAATCAGCCCCAGCATTTT.

The V call is TRBV25-1, the J call TRBJ1-1, with a tentative D call TRBD1 (6 bases). V was pared by 1 base and J by 4 bases, with 19 bases between. In germline, CDR1 is MGHDK, CDR2 SYGVNS. The CDR3 extends over 17 amino acids. Here the CDR3 reads CASSEWGGGAQGTEAFF. The CDR3 coding sequence is TGTGCCAGCAGTGAATGGGGAGGGGGGGCGCAGGGCACTGAAGCTTTCTTT.

V and J are TRBV7-2 and TRBJ2-7, with D possibly matching TRBD2 (6 bases). CDR1 and CDR2 from the germline V gene are SGHTA and FQGNSA. The CDR3 has 15 amino acids. V dropped 8 bases and J dropped 7 bases, with 24 bases sitting between them. CDR3 in amino acids: CASLGSGGKVREQYF. CDR3 coding DNA: TGTGCCAGCTTGGGATCCGGGGGAAAGGTCAGGGAGCAGTACTTC.

This chain joins TRBV5-1 and TRBJ1-4; no clear D. Trimming took 0 bases from V and 0 from J, leaving 9 bases between them. The germline V gene encodes CDR1 SGHRS and CDR2 YFSETQ. The CDR3 totals 16 residues. The CDR3 DNA reads as TGCGCCAGCAGCTTGGCCAGCGGGACAACTAATGAAAAACTGTTTTTT. It encodes CASSLASGTTNEKLFF.

The V and J genes are TRBV6-6 and TRBJ1-2, with 7 positions matching TRBD1. The CDR3 contains 16 residues. Per the germline V gene, CDR1 is MNHNY and CDR2 is SVGAGI (reference sequence). V lost 0 bases, J lost 4 bases, and 8 bases stayed unmatched. The CDR3 is CASSYSGDSLFYGYTF. CDR3 DNA: TGTGCCAGCAGTTACTCAGGGGACAGCCTTTTCTATGGCTACACCTTC.